This T cell receptor beta chain was identified in a study of low-dose radiotherapy and immunotherapy resistance in tumors. Across the study: Intravenous administration to patients comprised nivolumab at 240 mg every two weeks and ipilimumab at 1 mg/kg every six weeks. A daily 300 mg dose of oral aspirin was taken by patients for four cycles from cycle 1 day 1.

Germline CDR1 SGHVS, CDR2 FNYEAQ. The CDR3 has 22 amino acids, counting both end residues. TRAV- and TRBV-specific primers were used for first-strand cDNA, which covered alpha and beta chains. TCR amplification ran 15 to 25 PCR cycles using constant-region and V-primer adapter primers. It was by in vitro transcription that isolated mRNA was amplified. TCRdb analysed the reads with MiXCR anew, one entry per CDR3 protein. The repertoire has 55,000 to 70,000 distinct CDR3 sequences, around 25% of them found once; the top ten carry 5.7%. The time point: before trial treatment. As regards this clonotype: No DNA is shown, since the ends of the CDR3 on it are uncertain; the CDR3 is the one TCRdb lists.

The sequencing used PBMCs, collected before treatment. The receptor comes from a male donor with prostate cancer. The rearrangement links TRBV7-6 to TRBJ2-2; TRBD2 is the table's D call and was not checked against the DNA. The CDR3 protein is CASSPKHTDTQYFGPGTGELFF.